The 22 T cell receptor beta chains listed next were all sequenced from one sample in a study of blood T cell repertoires in COVID-19. Profiling relied on immunoSEQ multiplex PCR, and the TCRdb table lists in-frame clones only, not all of them. The data show 150,000 to 250,000 clones, 70% to 80% seen once. Sequenced input: peripheral blood. These receptors were collected from a woman aged 40 to 50 with COVID-19, enrolled during active disease.

The chain joins TRBV3-1 (or the pseudogene TRBV3-2) to TRBJ1-4; 10 bases line up with TRBD1. Germline assignment: CDR1 LGHDT and CDR2 YNNKEL (reference sequence). CDR3 length: 16 residues. The ends lost 6 bases at V and 7 bases at J; junction bases unmatched: 11. The CDR3 DNA follows: TGTGCCAGCAGAGGTTCCGGGACAGGGGAGAGTGAAAAACTGTTTTTT. It specifies CASRGSGTGESEKLFF.

The V gene is TRBV5-1, the J gene TRBJ2-5; TRBD1 matches 8 bases. The CDR3 covers 15 residues. V gave up 4 bases and J gave up 2 bases; unmatched junction bases: 7. Looked up from germline, CDR1 is SGHRS and CDR2 is YFSETQ. The CDR3 region is CASSEQGGGQETQYF. CDR3 bases: TGCGCCAGCAGCGAACAGGGGGGTGGGCAAGAGACCCAGTACTTC.

This chain joins TRBV30 and TRBJ2-5; 8 bases align to TRBD1. Germline lookup yields CDR1 GTSNPN and CDR2 SVGIG (reference sequence). V was clipped by 1 base and J by 5 bases; unmatched bases: 3. The length of the CDR3 is 13 residues. The CDR3 DNA follows: TGTGCCTGGAGTGGGACAGGGAGGGAGACCCAGTACTTC. Protein sequence: CAWSGTGRETQYF.

The chain employs TRBV6-5 and TRBJ1-5; 7 bases line up with TRBD1. The germline CDR1 and CDR2 sequences are MNHEY and SVGAGI. The CDR3 has 15 residues. The ends lost 5 bases at V and 4 bases at J; junction bases unmatched: 8. CDR3 in amino acids: CASSRGQGGNQPQHF. The CDR3 bases are TGTGCCAGCAGTCGAGGTCAGGGGGGTAATCAGCCCCAGCATTTT.

This clone was recorded once. The chain has TRBV7-6 and TRBJ2-2; D is uncertain. The V end lost 3 bases, the J end lost 0 bases, and 11 bases lay between the germline ends. The CDR3 has 16 amino acids. Germline CDR1 reads SGHVS; CDR2 reads FNYEAQ. CDR3 nucleotides: TGTGCCAGCAGCTTGGATGTTGAGGCGAACACCGGGGAGCTGTTTTTT. Its translation is CASSLDVEANTGELFF. Full variable domain (rest looked up from reference TRBV7-6 and TRBJ2-2): GAGVSQSPRYKVTKRGQDVALRCDPISGHVSLYWYRQALGQGPEFLTYFNYEAQQDKSGLPNDRFSAERPEGSISTLTIQRTEQRDSAMYRCASSLDVEANTGELFFGEGSRLTVL.

The V call is TRBV4-3, the J call TRBJ1-1; no reliable D call. The CDR3 is 15 amino acids. Between the trimmed V and J ends, which lost 0 bases and 5 bases, there was a span of 13 bases. The germline CDR1 and CDR2 sequences are LGHNA and YSLEER. The DNA for the CDR3 is TGCGCCAGCAGCCAAGATACAGTAGGTGGGACTGAAGCTTTCTTT. Its protein is CASSQDTVGGTEAFF.

The CDR3 spells CASSFSLDTRTSYGYTF. The CDR3 region has the DNA TGTGCCAGCAGCTTCTCGCTGGACACCCGGACATCCTATGGCTACACCTTC. V and J are TRBV5-4 and TRBJ1-2; D is possibly TRBD1 (5 bases). V was trimmed by 2 bases and J by 4 bases, leaving 21 bases between them. This CDR3 region has 17 residues. Germline CDR1 reads SGHNT; CDR2 reads YYREEE (reference sequence).

This clone was seen a handful of times. The chain combines TRBV6-5 with TRBJ2-7, with D maybe TRBD2 (6 bases). The CDR3 loop spans 15 amino acids. The V end lost 8 bases, the J end lost 0 bases, and 17 bases lay between the germline ends. The germline gives CDR1 MNHEY, CDR2 SVGAGI. As DNA, the CDR3 is TGTGCCAGCGAACCTACAGGAGGGAGCTCCTACGAGCAGTACTTC. As protein: CASEPTGGSSYEQYF.

This chain links TRBV5-4 with TRBJ1-2, with D unclear. Germline values: CDR1 SGHNT, CDR2 YYREEE (reference sequence). The CDR3 is made up of 13 amino acids. Trimming took 2 bases from V and 8 from J, leaving 13 bases between them. DNA for the CDR3: TGTGCCAGCAGCTTCAATATTCAACAGGGCTACACCTTC. It translates to CASSFNIQQGYTF.

The chain joins TRBV11-1 to TRBJ2-5, with D possibly TRBD1 on 5 matching bases. The CDR3 sequence is 15 residues long. V was trimmed by 1 base and J by 5 bases, leaving 14 bases between them. CDR1 SGHAT and CDR2 FQDESV come from the germline V gene (reference sequence). The CDR3 sequence: CASSLGSWGMETQYF. Written as DNA, the CDR3 is TGTGCCAGCAGCTTAGGATCTTGGGGCATGGAGACCCAGTACTTC.

The chain employs TRBV5-6 and TRBJ2-7; no clear D gene. The CDR3 spans 12 residues. CDR1 is SGHDT, CDR2 YYEEEE, per germline. Trimming left V 3 bases short and J 1 base short, with 5 bases between. The CDR3 DNA is TGTGCCAGCAGCTCGAGTTCCTACGAGCAGTACTTC. Translating gives CASSSSSYEQYF.

The genes are TRBV5-1 and TRBJ1-2; D is undetermined. Germline CDR1 and CDR2: SGHRS and YFSETQ. Trimming left V 2 bases short and J 5 bases short, with 10 bases between. The CDR3 has 13 amino acids. CDR3 nucleotides: TGCGCCAGCAGCTTTGCGCCCGCTTATGGCTACACCTTC. Encoded protein: CASSFAPAYGYTF.

The chain carries TRBV27 and TRBJ2-1, with D maybe TRBD2 (5 bases). Deletions cut 1 base from V and 7 bases from J, with 14 bases between. Germline CDR1 MNHEY, CDR2 SMNVEV (reference sequence). The CDR3 length is 15 residues. The DNA of the CDR3 is TGTGCCAGCAGTTTATGGGCGGGTGTCGGGAATGAGCAGTTCTTC. Protein product: CASSLWAGVGNEQFF.

The V gene is TRBV5-1, the J gene TRBJ1-3, with TRBD1 as a possible D gene (6 bases). Trimming stripped 6 bases from V and 6 bases from J, with 16 bases between. This CDR3 is 14 amino acids long. CDR1 is SGHRS, CDR2 YFSETQ, per germline. In DNA, the CDR3 is TGCGCCAGCAAAGAAGGACAGAACCTAAACACCATATATTTT. The encoded protein is CASKEGQNLNTIYF.

The chain combines TRBV19 with TRBJ1-6, with TRBD1 identical over 7 bases. With 3 bases clipped from V and 5 bases from J, the junction kept 4 bases outside the gene matches. The CDR3 length is 15 residues. Germline assignment: CDR1 LNHDA and CDR2 SQIVND (reference sequence). CDR3 bases: TGTGCCAGTAGTATGATTGACAGGGATAATTCACCCCTCCACTTT. Amino acid sequence: CASSMIDRDNSPLHF.

The gene calls are TRBV5-1 and TRBJ2-1; weak D call: TRBD2 (6 bases). The CDR3 extends over 13 amino acids. Deletions cut 1 base from V and 9 bases from J, with 11 bases between. Germline lookup yields CDR1 SGHRS and CDR2 YFSETQ. The CDR3 region has the DNA TGCGCCAGCAGCTTGATCGGCGGGATTGAGCAGTTCTTC. It specifies CASSLIGGIEQFF. The full variable domain, with the rest looked up from reference TRBV5-1 and TRBJ2-1, is KAGVTQTPRYLIKTRGQQVTLSCSPISGHRSVSWYQQTPGQGLQFLFEYFSETQRNKGNFPGRFSGRQFSNSRSEMNVSTLELGDSALYLCASSLIGGIEQFFGPGTRLTVL.

In DNA form, the CDR3 reads TGTGCCAGTGGTACCGGGACAGGGTTTGAAAAACTGTTTTTT. Amino acids: CASGTGTGFEKLFF. The chain couples TRBV19 to TRBJ1-4; 9 nucleotides line up with TRBD1. The germline V gene has CDR1 LNHDA and CDR2 SQIVND (reference sequence). V lost 8 bases, J lost 7 bases, and 8 bases stayed unmatched. The CDR3 length is 14 residues.

Comment on this clone: Other DNA sequences in the same sample also yield this CDR3. The gene calls are TRBV4-1 and TRBJ2-5, with 12 bases that match TRBD2. This CDR3 comprises 16 residues. The junction had 2 bases not matched to a gene; V was cut back by 1 base and J by 2 bases. Germline values: CDR1 MGHRA, CDR2 YSYEKL. In nucleotides, the CDR3 is TGCGCCAGCAGCCAAGGAGGACTAGCGGGGCAAGAGACCCAGTACTTC. Its translation: CASSQGGLAGQETQYF.

In DNA form, the CDR3 reads TGTGCCAGCACCCCGGGAGTAGCGAACACTGAAGCTTTCTTT. As protein: CASTPGVANTEAFF. This chain joins TRBV6-5 and TRBJ1-1, with D hard to call. Germline-derived CDR1 and CDR2 are MNHEY and SVGAGI. The CDR3 has 14 amino acids. V dropped 7 bases and J dropped 1 base, with 13 bases sitting between them.

This chain links TRBV2 with TRBJ2-7; 8 bases align to TRBD2. The CDR3 totals 12 residues. J gave up 4 bases and V 6 bases, and 2 bases lay outside the gene matches. Looked up from germline, CDR1 is SNHLY and CDR2 is FYNNEI. The CDR3: CASRPGGYEQYF. The CDR3, as DNA: TGTGCCAGCAGGCCGGGGGGGTACGAGCAGTACTTC. Together with reference TRBV2 and TRBJ2-7, the CDR3 gives the full variable domain: EPEVTQTPSHQVTQMGQEVILRCVPISNHLYFYWYRQILGQKVEFLVSFYNNEISEKSEIFDDQFSVERPDGSNFTLKIRSTKLEDSAMYFCASRPGGYEQYFGPGTRLTVT.

The rearrangement uses TRBV29-1 and TRBJ2-3, with TRBD2 matching over 8 bases. The CDR3 consists of 12 residues. V trimming: 4 bases; J trimming: 5 bases; junction bases outside the gene matches: 2. Per germline, CDR1 SQVTM and CDR2 ANQGSEA. The CDR3 here is CSVGAGGDTQYF. The CDR3 DNA follows: TGCAGCGTTGGCGCGGGAGGAGATACGCAGTATTTT.

The V gene is TRBV7-2, the J gene TRBJ1-4; 7 bases align to TRBD1. The germline V gene has CDR1 SGHTA and CDR2 FQGNSA. This CDR3 contains 14 residues. With V trimmed by 5 bases and J by 3 bases, 3 bases remained unmatched. The DNA of the CDR3 is TGTGCCAGCAGCCCAGGGGGAGCTAATGAAAAACTGTTTTTT. Its protein product is CASSPGGANEKLFF. The full variable domain, rest sourced from reference TRBV7-2 and TRBJ1-4, is GAGVSQSPSNKVTEKGKDVELRCDPISGHTALYWYRQSLGQGLEFLIYFQGNSAPDKSGLPSDRFSAERTGGSVSTLTIQRTQQEDSAVYLCASSPGGANEKLFFGSGTQLSVL.